Below, 17 T cell receptor beta chains from the same sample are listed, as sequenced in a study of blood T cell repertoires in COVID-19. Sequencing was performed with immunoSEQ multiplex PCR; in TCRdb, only in-frame clones are kept and a portion is missing. The top ten hold roughly 4% of the sample, which has over 200,000 clones, around 89% seen once. The sequencing sample was made of peripheral blood. The receptors here all came from a man between 60 and 75 years old who had recovered from COVID-19.

The chain has TRBV6-1 and TRBJ2-1; TRBD1 matches at 11 bases. CDR3 length: 16 amino acids. Germline V CDR1 and CDR2: MNHNS, SASEGT. V shed 3 bases, J shed 7 bases, and the junction held 8 bases outside the gene matches. CDR3 bases: TGTGCCAGCAGTGATCAGGGACAGGGGGTAGGGAATGAGCAGTTCTTC. Protein sequence: CASSDQGQGVGNEQFF.

The chain carries TRBV6-1 and TRBJ1-1; maybe TRBD1 (5 bases). Trimming removed 2 bases from V and 4 bases from J, with 14 bases in between. This CDR3 is 15 amino acids long. CDR1 and CDR2 from the germline V gene are MNHNS and SASEGT. The CDR3 coding sequence is TGTGCCAGCAGTGAACGGGGCGGCGGGGGCACTGAAGCTTTCTTT. Translating gives CASSERGGGGTEAFF.

CDR3 bases: TGTGCCAGCAGTTCGGAGTATACGCAGTATTTT. Residues: CASSSEYTQYF. The V and J genes are TRBV6-5 and TRBJ2-3; no firm D call. Trimming left V 4 bases short and J 7 bases short, with 6 bases between. Germline V gene sequence: CDR1 MNHEY, CDR2 SVGAGI. The CDR3 is 11 amino acids.

The rearrangement joins TRBV12-5 to TRBJ1-6, with 7 nucleotides matching TRBD1. This CDR3 comprises 16 residues. Germline V lookup: CDR1 LGHNT, CDR2 FRNRAP. V gave up 6 bases and J gave up 9 bases; unmatched junction bases: 14. The CDR3 DNA follows: TGTGCTAGTGGACAATCCAGGGGGGCAGGGGTTTCACCCCTCCACTTT. This codes for CASGQSRGAGVSPLHF.

J is TRBJ1-1 and V is TRBV6-1, with D maybe TRBD1 (5 bases). Germline values: CDR1 MNHNS, CDR2 SASEGT. This CDR3 has 15 residues. Trimming shortened V by 2 bases and J by 10 bases, and 20 bases separated the two germline ends. The CDR3 region is CASSEFEGLRAGAFF. As DNA, the CDR3 is TGTGCCAGCAGTGAATTTGAGGGACTGAGGGCGGGAGCTTTCTTT.

The chain carries TRBV2 and TRBJ2-1, with D possibly TRBD2 on 5 matching bases. CDR3 length: 14 amino acids. Germline V lookup: CDR1 SNHLY, CDR2 FYNNEI. Trimming took off 10 bases at V and 0 bases at J, with 13 bases between the two ends. Here the CDR3 DNA reads TGTGCCACGGCGAGGGCCATCTCCTACAATGAGCAGTTCTTC. It encodes CATARAISYNEQFF.

This chain links TRBV14 with TRBJ2-5; 7 positions agree with TRBD1. Germline CDR1 SGHDN, CDR2 FVKESK. The CDR3 has 15 amino acids. The J segment lost 7 bases and the V segment lost 1 base, leaving 9 bases of the junction unmatched. The CDR3 spells CASSQVTGVGGTQYF. The CDR3 DNA is TGTGCCAGCAGCCAAGTTACAGGGGTTGGCGGGACCCAGTACTTC.

The V gene is TRBV10-3, the J gene TRBJ2-7; tentatively, D is TRBD2 (6 bases). CDR1 ENHRY and CDR2 SYGVKD come from the germline V gene. The CDR3 contains 13 residues. Trimming removed 6 bases from V and 5 bases from J, with 14 bases in between. This chain's CDR3 is CAIRDLGGNEQYF. Here the CDR3 DNA reads TGTGCCATCAGAGACTTGGGAGGCAACGAGCAGTACTTC.

The rearrangement uses TRBV24-1 and TRBJ2-1; D is ambiguous. The CDR3 is 14 amino acids. Per germline, CDR1 KGHDR and CDR2 SFDVKD. The ends were cut back, 3 bases at V and 8 bases at J, with 13 bases in the middle. Here the CDR3 reads CATSDPRRSHEQFF. The DNA for the CDR3 is TGTGCCACCAGTGATCCCCGGAGATCCCATGAGCAGTTCTTC.

The V call is TRBV4-1, the J call TRBJ2-7; a weak D match, TRBD1 (6 bases). The CDR3 runs 14 residues. From germline, CDR1 is MGHRA and CDR2 YSYEKL. V was pared by 3 bases and J by 2 bases, with 11 bases between. For the CDR3, the DNA is TGCGCCAGCAGCCAGGACAGATCGCCCTACGAGCAGTACTTC. Translated, it gives CASSQDRSPYEQYF.

This clone has just a few counts. The chain recombines TRBV10-2 with TRBJ1-5; TRBD1 matches at 10 bases. CDR3 size: 15 residues. The germline V gene encodes CDR1 WSHSY and CDR2 SAAADI. V shed 6 bases, J shed 3 bases, and the junction held 5 bases outside the gene matches. The CDR3 DNA follows: TGCGCCAGCAGACCGGGACAGGGGATCAATCAGCCCCAGCATTTT. Translated: CASRPGQGINQPQHF.

The chain couples TRBV7-9 to TRBJ2-7; TRBD1 matches at 7 bases. The CDR3 length is 14 residues. V shed 2 bases and J 1 base; nucleotides not matched to a gene: 2. The germline V gene encodes CDR1 SEHNR and CDR2 FQNEAQ (reference sequence). As DNA, the CDR3 is TGTGCCAGCAGCTTAAAGACAGGGTCCTACGAGCAGTACTTC. As protein: CASSLKTGSYEQYF.

This clone was recorded only once. The chain carries TRBV6-5 and TRBJ1-2; maybe TRBD1 (5 bases). Per germline, CDR1 MNHEY and CDR2 SVGAGI. V was cut by 6 bases and J by 8 bases, with 19 bases left in between. This CDR3 is 14 amino acids long. The CDR3 loop reads CASSYGGGAGGYTF. The CDR3 nucleotides read TGTGCCAGCAGCTACGGTGGGGGAGCGGGGGGCTACACCTTC.

The V call is TRBV18, the J call TRBJ2-5; TRBD2 agrees at 8 bases. CDR3 length: 15 amino acids. From germline, CDR1 is KGHSH and CDR2 LQKENI. V shed 6 bases and J 5 bases; nucleotides not matched to a gene: 11. The CDR3 sequence is CASSMIGGAVETQYF. The CDR3 DNA follows: TGTGCCAGCTCTATGATCGGGGGGGCCGTTGAGACCCAGTACTTC.

The V and J genes are TRBV7-2 and TRBJ2-7, with D perhaps TRBD1 (6 bases). This CDR3 spans 15 amino acids. The germline V gene encodes CDR1 SGHTA and CDR2 FQGNSA. V was pared by 2 bases and J by 5 bases, with 16 bases between. The CDR3 nucleotides read TGTGCCAGCAGCTTATCTCTAACAGGGTGGGACGAGCAGTACTTC. This translates into CASSLSLTGWDEQYF.

J is TRBJ2-3 and V is TRBV4-2; possibly TRBD2 for D (6 bases). This CDR3 contains 14 residues. Trimming took 1 base from V and 2 from J, leaving 7 bases between them. The germline CDR1 and CDR2 sequences are LGHNA and YNFKEQ. In DNA form, the CDR3 reads TGTGCCAGCAGCCAAGGGGAGGTCACAGATACGCAGTATTTT. It yields the protein CASSQGEVTDTQYF.

The CDR3 DNA reads TGTGCCAGCAGCTTGTCAGGGGGAACAGATACGCAGTATTTT. Its translation: CASSLSGGTDTQYF. The V call is TRBV7-9, the J call TRBJ2-3, with 7 positions matching TRBD1. Germline V CDR1 and CDR2: SEHNR, FQNEAQ (reference sequence). The V segment lost 3 bases and the J segment 3 bases; nucleotides outside the gene matches: 3. This CDR3 comprises 14 residues.